The T cell receptor (beta chain) described here comes from a study of OX40 agonist ivuxolimab in advanced cancers. Study-wide context: Allowance was made for prior anti-PD-1, anti-PD-L1 or anti-CTLA-4 therapy, and approximately 40% had some. Study findings and constraints: Among the lowest levels of clonal expansion were found in partial responders at 0.1-3.0 mg/kg. Clonal expansion from baseline to week 6 occurred in both CD4+ and CD8+ T cells. The investigators did not determine what antigen specificity the expanded peripheral T cells had.

TCRdb keeps only in-frame clones here, not all; method: immunoSEQ multiplex PCR. This sample has tens of thousands of clones, with roughly 80% found just once. For this clone: Its antigen remains unknown.

This TCR was recovered from an adult with an advanced solid tumor such as melanoma, head and neck, liver or kidney cancer. Sequenced here: CD4+ or CD8+ T cells sorted from blood, sampled in a trial of the OX40 agonist ivuxolimab.

For the CDR3, the DNA is TGTGCCAGCAGCTCCCGGGACTTTGGGTACCAAGAGACCCAGTACTTC. It encodes CASSSRDFGYQETQYF. The V gene is TRBV5-4, the J gene TRBJ2-5, with TRBD2 as a possible D gene (6 bases). The germline V gene has CDR1 SGHNT and CDR2 YYREEE (reference sequence). The germline V and J ends were trimmed by 3 bases and 0 bases, with 15 bases remaining between them. CDR3 length equals 16 residues.